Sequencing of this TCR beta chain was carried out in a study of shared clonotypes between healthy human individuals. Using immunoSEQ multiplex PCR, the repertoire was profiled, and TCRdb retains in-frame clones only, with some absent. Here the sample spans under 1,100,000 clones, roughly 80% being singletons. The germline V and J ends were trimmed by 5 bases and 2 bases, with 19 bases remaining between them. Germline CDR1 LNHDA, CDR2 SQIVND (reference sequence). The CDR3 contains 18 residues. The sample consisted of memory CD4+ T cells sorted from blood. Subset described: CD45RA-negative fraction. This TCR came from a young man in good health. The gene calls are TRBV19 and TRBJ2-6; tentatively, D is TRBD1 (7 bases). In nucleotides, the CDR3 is TGTGCCAGTAGTCGCGGCAGGGGGATAGCGGCTGGGGCCAACGTCCTGACTTTC. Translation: CASSRGRGIAAGANVLTF.